Shown below are 31 T cell receptor beta chains from a single sample sequenced in a study of CD8+CD57+ T cells in acquired aplastic anemia. Patients who underwent sequencing had shown CD8+CD57+ cell expansion by flow cytometry. Both TCR beta VDJ combination and CDR3 sequence profiling were carried out. Genomic DNA was the template for this profiling. TCRdb re-derived calls from the reads in MiXCR, one entry per CDR3 protein. The table records 450,000 to 600,000 distinct CDR3 sequences, more than 25% of them present only once. Sequencing was done on a sample of sorted CD4+, CD8+, or CD8+CD57+ T cells (not recorded which) from PBMCs. The receptors were sampled from a human donor with aplastic anemia.

This clonotype was seen many times. The chain carries TRBV24-1 and TRBJ1-2, with 9 bases that match TRBD1. Trimming took 4 bases from V and 4 from J; bases not matched to a gene: 6. From germline, CDR1 is KGHDR and CDR2 SFDVKD. The CDR3 length is 15 residues. This CDR3 reads CATSDPDRGSYGYTF. The CDR3 nucleotides are TGTGCCACCAGTGACCCGGACAGGGGCAGCTATGGCTACACCTTC.

This clonotype was seen a few times. The chain combines TRBV6-5 with TRBJ1-3; D gene ambiguous. Trimming left V 4 bases short and J 0 bases short, with 16 bases between. The CDR3 has 17 residues. Looked up from germline, CDR1 is MNHEY and CDR2 is SVGAGI. The CDR3 spells CASSSLISPLSGNTIYF. For the CDR3, the DNA is TGTGCCAGCAGTTCCCTGATCAGTCCGCTCTCTGGAAACACCATATATTTT.

This chain links TRBV11-2 with TRBJ2-6; 7 positions match TRBD1. This CDR3 is 18 amino acids long. CDR1 and CDR2 from the germline V gene are SGHAT and FQNNGV. V dropped 6 bases and J dropped 4; count of bases not matched to a gene: 15. The CDR3 spells CASRVPGQPSRGANVLTF. The CDR3 bases are TGTGCCAGCAGAGTTCCGGGACAGCCTTCGAGAGGGGCCAACGTCCTGACTTTC. Variable domain in full (rest from reference TRBV11-2 and TRBJ2-6): EAGVAQSPRYKIIEKRQSVAFWCNPISGHATLYWYQQILGQGPKLLIQFQNNGVVDDSQLPKDRFSAERLKGVDSTLKIQPAKLEDSAVYLCASRVPGQPSRGANVLTFGAGSRLTVL.

The rearrangement uses TRBV11-2 and TRBJ2-2; unclear D gene. Trimming removed 2 bases from V and 7 bases from J, with 20 bases in between. Looked up from germline, CDR1 is SGHAT and CDR2 is FQNNGV. This CDR3 has 17 amino acids. CDR3 sequence (DNA): TGTGCCAGCAGCTTAAGGGCCACCCCTACCCTCGGCGGGGAGCTGTTTTTT. Its protein is CASSLRATPTLGGELFF.

The J gene is TRBJ2-4, the V gene TRBV20-1; 9 nucleotides line up with TRBD2. V lost 1 base and J lost 0; bases outside the gene matches: 7. The V gene's germline CDR1 is DFQATT and CDR2 SNEGSKA (reference sequence). The CDR3 length is 17 residues. The CDR3 bases are TGCAGTGCTAGAGGCTCTAGCGGGGTGGTAGCCAAAAACATTCAGTACTTC. It specifies CSARGSSGVVAKNIQYF.

This clonotype has only one observation. The V call is TRBV10-3, the J call TRBJ2-7; 7 nucleotides align to TRBD2. The V gene's germline CDR1 is ENHRY and CDR2 SYGVKD. The CDR3 loop spans 16 amino acids. The V gene end was trimmed by 10 bases and the J gene end by 2 bases; junction bases not matched to a gene: 17. The DNA for the CDR3 is TGTGCCAGCTCACCATTACGGGGGGACCTAACCTACGAGCAGTACTTC. Protein: CASSPLRGDLTYEQYF.

This clonotype was seen repeatedly, ten times or more. The chain is built from TRBV20-1 and TRBJ1-5; D is unclear. With 2 bases removed from V and 1 base from J, the gap between germline ends came to 9 bases. CDR3 size: 14 residues. Germline assignment: CDR1 DFQATT and CDR2 SNEGSKA (reference sequence). The CDR3 DNA sequence: TGCAGTGCTAGACCACGAAGAAGCAATCAGCCCCAGCATTTT. Its translation is CSARPRRSNQPQHF.

The chain is built from TRBV7-8 and TRBJ2-3, with 10 nucleotides matching TRBD1. Germline V gives CDR1 SGHVS, CDR2 FQNEAQ. CDR3 length: 16 residues. Trimming at V came to 5 bases and at J to 1 base, leaving 6 bases not matched to a gene. The CDR3: CASSLPGTGGTDTQYF. CDR3 in DNA: TGTGCCAGCAGCCTCCCCGGGACAGGGGGCACAGATACGCAGTATTTT. Combining the CDR3 with reference TRBV7-8 and TRBJ2-3 gives the whole variable domain GAGVSQSPRYKVAKRGQDVALRCDPISGHVSLFWYQQALGQGPEFLTYFQNEAQLDKSGLPSDRFFAERPEGSVSTLKIQRTQQEDSAVYLCASSLPGTGGTDTQYFGPGTRLTVL.

About this clonotype itself: The junction departs from the called germline gene at one end, perhaps through a read error. V gene TRBV10-3 combines with J gene TRBJ2-7; the D gene could be TRBD1 or TRBD2 (6 bases each). The germline CDR1 and CDR2 sequences are ENHRY and SYGVKD. CDR3 size: 15 residues. CDR3 sequence (DNA): TGTGCCAGCAGTGCGGCCATCAACGGGGGCTCCGAGCAGTACTTC. Its protein product is CASSAAINGGSEQYF.

This clonotype was detected a few times. V is TRBV6-2 or TRBV6-3 and J is TRBJ1-6, with D unresolved. This CDR3 comprises 18 residues. From germline, CDR1 is MNHEY and CDR2 SVGEGT. V dropped 0 bases and J dropped 2 bases, with 14 bases sitting between them. CDR3 DNA: TGTGCCAGCAGTTACTCGTTCCCGACGCGGACCTATAATTCACCCCTCCACTTT. Encoded protein: CASSYSFPTRTYNSPLHF.

This clonotype was picked up a small number of times. The chain recombines TRBV6-1 with TRBJ2-7, with 7 bases aligning to TRBD1. Losses at the gene ends were 4 bases for V and 2 bases for J; bases not matched to a gene: 8. Per germline, CDR1 MNHNS and CDR2 SASEGT. This CDR3 is built from 15 residues. The CDR3 spells CASSVRSTGTYEQYF. The DNA for the CDR3 is TGTGCCAGCAGTGTACGTTCGACAGGGACCTACGAGCAGTACTTC.

This clonotype was counted many times. The chain is built from TRBV10-3 and TRBJ2-1; 7 nucleotides line up with TRBD1. The V gene's germline CDR1 is ENHRY and CDR2 SYGVKD. V gave up 7 bases and J gave up 8 bases; unmatched junction bases: 14. CDR3 length equals 15 residues. DNA of the CDR3: TGTGCCATCACAGCGTCGGGACAGCTTTTGGATGAGCAGTTCTTC. Translating it yields CAITASGQLLDEQFF.

The chain joins TRBV25-1 to TRBJ1-2, with 8 positions matching TRBD1. This CDR3 spans 17 amino acids. The junction had 14 bases not matched to a gene; V was cut back by 5 bases and J by 3 bases. Germline V gene data show CDR1 as MGHDK and CDR2 as SYGVNS. CDR3 DNA: TGTGCCAGCAGTCCACAGGGACAGGCGAACATATACTATGGCTACACCTTC. Translating gives CASSPQGQANIYYGYTF.

The chain carries TRBV2 and TRBJ2-6, with 8 nucleotides matching TRBD2. The germline V gene has CDR1 SNHLY and CDR2 FYNNEI. Trimming took 2 bases from V and 0 from J; bases not matched to a gene: 3. The CDR3 runs to 17 residues. The DNA of the CDR3 is TGTGCCAGCAGTGAAATAGCGGGGTTCTCTGGGGCCAACGTCCTGACTTTC. Translation gives CASSEIAGFSGANVLTF.

Concerning this clonotype itself: It may be a read error: a sequence one base away is much more abundant. CDR3 bases: TGCAGCGTAGACAGGGGGCCTTACACTGAAGCTTTCTTT. Its translation: CSVDRGPYTEAFF. J is TRBJ1-1 and V is TRBV29-1; 10 nucleotides align to TRBD1. The CDR3 runs 13 residues. Losses at the gene ends were 6 bases for V and 3 bases for J; bases not matched to a gene: 4. CDR1 SQVTM and CDR2 ANQGSEA come from the germline V gene.

This clonotype was found many times. The chain employs TRBV2 and TRBJ1-3, with TRBD1 identical over 7 bases. From germline, CDR1 is SNHLY and CDR2 FYNNEI. There are 13 residues in the CDR3. The ends lost 7 bases at V and 4 bases at J; junction bases unmatched: 4. The DNA of the CDR3 is TGTGCCAGCACCGACAGGGTAGGAAACACCATATATTTT. Translated, it gives CASTDRVGNTIYF.

This clonotype came up many times. This sequence joins TRBV19 and TRBJ1-1, with unresolved D. The V end was cut by 3 bases, the J end by 0 bases, with 8 bases between. This CDR3 spans 14 amino acids. Germline V lookup: CDR1 LNHDA, CDR2 SQIVND (reference sequence). This CDR3 is CASSMDVLNTEAFF. In DNA form, the CDR3 reads TGTGCCAGTAGTATGGACGTATTGAACACTGAAGCTTTCTTT.

In its sample, this clonotype was seen many times. The V call is TRBV19, the J call TRBJ1-2; TRBD1 matches 9 bases. Germline V gene lookup returns CDR1 LNHDA and CDR2 SQIVND (reference sequence). The trim removed 6 bases at V and 0 bases at J, leaving 5 bases unmatched. CDR3 size: 15 residues. The chain's CDR3 is CASSLGQGANYGYTF. CDR3 coding DNA: TGTGCCAGTAGCCTGGGACAGGGAGCTAACTATGGCTACACCTTC.

The V call is TRBV6-6, the J call TRBJ2-7; D gene ambiguous. Trimming took 5 bases from V and 5 from J, leaving 7 bases between them. Per germline, CDR1 MNHNY and CDR2 SVGAGI (reference sequence). The CDR3 loop spans 11 amino acids. The CDR3 nucleotides are TGTGCCAGCAGTACGACCAACGAGCAGTACTTC. Its protein product is CASSTTNEQYF.

The sample holds many counts of this clonotype. This chain uses TRBV7-8 with TRBJ1-2, with 7 positions matching TRBD1. The germline CDR1 and CDR2 sequences are SGHVS and FQNEAQ. There are 15 residues in the CDR3. V gave up 0 bases and J gave up 2 bases; unmatched junction bases: 3. The CDR3 loop is CASSLAATGNYGYTF. The CDR3 DNA reads TGTGCCAGCAGCTTAGCCGCGACAGGGAACTATGGCTACACCTTC.

The chain links TRBV9 to TRBJ2-2; TRBD2 matches at 8 bases. The CDR3 loop spans 16 amino acids. CDR1 is SGDLS, CDR2 YYNGEE, per germline. V was pared by 4 bases and J by 1 base, with 6 bases of the junction left unmatched. CDR3 in amino acids: CASSSGLAGNTGELFF. CDR3 nucleotides: TGTGCCAGCAGCTCCGGGCTAGCGGGGAACACCGGGGAGCTGTTTTTT.

There are many counts of this clonotype. The chain has TRBV7-6 and TRBJ1-2, with 7 bases that match TRBD1. This CDR3 region has 15 residues. Germline V gene sequence: CDR1 SGHVS, CDR2 FNYEAQ. Germline trimming cut 5 bases from V and 5 bases from J; bases unmatched to any gene: 11. The CDR3 nucleotides are TGTGCCAGCAGCCCCAGACAGGGAGGGGGGTATGGCTACACCTTC. The encoded protein is CASSPRQGGGYGYTF.

This clonotype was counted only a few times. The chain uses TRBV6-1 and TRBJ1-2; D gene unclear. This CDR3 spans 12 amino acids. CDR1 MNHNS and CDR2 SASEGT come from the germline V gene. V lost 6 bases and J 6 bases, leaving 11 bases between the germline ends. This CDR3 is CASSSYLDGYTF. As DNA, the CDR3 is TGTGCCAGCAGCTCCTATCTGGATGGCTACACCTTC.

This clonotype was detected only a few times. V and J are TRBV12-3 or TRBV12-4 and TRBJ1-2; D is undetermined. V dropped 3 bases and J dropped 2 bases, with 19 bases sitting between them. The CDR3 runs 17 residues. The CDR3 protein is CASSFLAGGIGNYGYTF. The DNA for the CDR3 is TGTGCCAGCAGTTTTCTGGCCGGAGGGATAGGCAACTATGGCTACACCTTC.

CDR3 DNA sequence: TGCGCCAGCAGCTTGTTAAGGGGCGACACTGAAGCTTTCTTT. Its translation: CASSLLRGDTEAFF. The V and J genes are TRBV5-1 and TRBJ1-1, with D perhaps TRBD1 (5 bases). This CDR3 is 14 amino acids long. Deletions cut 1 base from V and 3 bases from J, with 10 bases between. Germline V gene data show CDR1 as SGHRS and CDR2 as YFSETQ.

As for this clonotype: A much larger clone lies one base from this, so it may be a read error. This rearrangement joins TRBV10-3 to TRBJ2-7, with D possibly matching TRBD2 (5 bases). Germline V gene data show CDR1 as ENHRY and CDR2 as SYGVKD. The CDR3 runs 13 residues. The CDR3, as DNA: TGTGCCAGCAGTTACGACGGGACCTACGAGCAGTACTTC. Translated, it gives CASSYDGTYEQYF.

This clonotype turned up a few times. This chain uses TRBV20-1 with TRBJ2-5, with no clear D. Germline V lookup: CDR1 DFQATT, CDR2 SNEGSKA (reference sequence). The CDR3 is made up of 12 amino acids. Between the trimmed V and J ends, which lost 3 bases and 9 bases, there was a span of 14 bases. Written as DNA, the CDR3 is TGCAGTGCTAGTAACCCGCCGAGAGCCCAGTACTTC. Its protein product is CSASNPPRAQYF.

This clonotype was observed many times. This rearrangement joins TRBV20-1 to TRBJ2-3; TRBD2 matches 7 bases. This CDR3 contains 14 residues. Per germline, CDR1 DFQATT and CDR2 SNEGSKA (reference sequence). With 6 bases clipped from V and 4 bases from J, the junction kept 10 bases outside the gene matches. Here the CDR3 reads CSARARELADTQYF. The CDR3 DNA is TGCAGTGCAAGGGCGCGGGAGCTGGCAGATACGCAGTATTTT.

The rearrangement joins TRBV20-1 to TRBJ1-6; D is unresolved. Trimming took 3 bases from V and 9 from J, leaving 9 bases between them. The CDR3 has 12 residues. The germline gives CDR1 DFQATT, CDR2 SNEGSKA (reference sequence). The CDR3 region is CSASDAGSPLHF. In nucleotides, the CDR3 is TGCAGTGCTAGTGATGCGGGTTCACCCCTCCACTTT.

This clonotype showed up many times. The rearrangement links TRBV6-2 or TRBV6-3 to TRBJ1-5, with unresolved D. CDR3 length: 18 amino acids. Trimming removed 2 bases at V and 1 base at J, with 18 bases between. Germline V gives CDR1 MNHEY, CDR2 SVGEGT. Written as DNA, the CDR3 is TGTGCCAGCAGTTACACATCCCCGGAGTTCGGGAGCAATCAGCCCCAGCATTTT. Translated: CASSYTSPEFGSNQPQHF.

About this clonotype: Germline and junction disagree at one end, which may indicate a read error. The chain couples TRBV20-1 to TRBJ1-1; D not certain. Germline CDR1 DFQATT, CDR2 SNEGSKA (reference sequence). CDR3 length: 14 residues. This CDR3 is CGASLGPMNTEAFF. CDR3 in DNA: TGCGGTGCTAGCCTGGGTCCTATGAACACTGAAGCTTTCTTT.